This record looks at one T cell receptor (beta chain) sequence and its context. This clone was seen just once. The clone's antigen remains unknown. Nothing much larger sits one base from this clone, and base qualities are not available. The CDR3 spans 15 residues, from the cysteine through the phenylalanine. Just CDR3 DNA is preserved here, 45 bases in frame from base 1. Per the germline V gene, SGHRS is the CDR1 and YFSETQ is the CDR2. V is reduced by 2 bases and J by 2 bases, leaving a spacing of 11 bases between them. The sample belongs to a study of long-term antiretroviral therapy in people with HIV (dated by TCRdb to between 2022 and 2023). About the full investigation: The earliest samples were collected roughly a decade before the 2015 WHO recommendation for immediate ART, at a time when ART was usually postponed until CD4 counts fell. This retrospective serial study examined whether starting ART and sustained HIV suppression were associated with changes in the composition and diversity of the TRB repertoire in peripheral blood. The cohort contributed fewer than 200 cryopreserved PBMC samples from 30 adults with confirmed HIV infection, collected serially over a mean of approximately 6 years (range 1-12). Of the approximately 30 participants with HIV, eleven were female. No cross-contamination during QIAcube processing turned up in test extractions that ran a monoclonal T-cell line alongside 25 to 35 polyclonal samples. Here is what the overall study found, with its caveats: Starting ART was linked to a significant rise in TRB diversity, yet even with long-term ART the diversity remained significantly lower than in transplant donor controls. Because pre-ART samples had limited cell numbers, unsorted PBMC were profiled rather than sorted CD4+ and CD8+ T cells. Limited PBMC availability meant only the TCR beta chain was sequenced, without alpha chain pairing. Expanded TRB clones identified before ART initiation dominated the repertoire at all time points, although this dominance fluctuated and declined in many PLHIV after ART. CDR3 length ranges in HIV repertoires were narrower than in controls, and network structure suggested an antigen-experienced repertoire with only a slight naive shift after ART. Samples dated from the mid-2000s to the late 2010s, and the ART regimens used may be less effective than current ones. No data were available on ART adherence, viral resistance or therapy changes, limiting inferences about post-ART repertoire changes.

Inclusion was restricted to participants for whom at least one PBMC sample before ART initiation and at least two post-ART samples were available. All participants with HIV were treated in the United States of America. Cryopreserved samples of roughly 0.95-10 million PBMC were thawed and washed before DNA extraction. At the time of the earliest PBMC sample for each participant with HIV, ages ranged from about 20 to 54 years. Each participant contributed PBMC samples from 1-4 timepoints before ART initiation and 2-8 timepoints after ART initiation, with a median of 7 samples. For every participant, serial HIV viral load, CD4+ T-cell count, ART history and demographic data were obtained. Using a Qiagen kit on a QIAcube, genomic DNA was extracted from unsorted PBMC, with samples processed in batches of 12. The immunoSEQ hsTCRB v3.0 assay was used at survey level resolution to sequence the TRB variable region. The target sequencing depth for TRB was about 40,000-50,000 T-cell genomes per sample. An Illumina MiSeq with a v3 150-cycle kit was used to sequence the pooled TRB libraries. The original methods were these. Repertoire analysis ran in R within a reproducible Nextflow workflow covering QC, data transformation and analysis. LymphoSeq2, an R package for exploring AIRR-Seq data, was used to implement custom analyses. Several samples that yielded fewer than 5000 total TRB sequences were excluded, so that 150 to 200 HIV repertoires were analyzed. Among the 180 to 200 retained HIV repertoires, 59 were collected before ART initiation and 120 to 140 were collected after ART initiation. Repertoires were downsampled to 5000 TRB nucleotide sequences, and summary statistics were averaged over 100 downsampling iterations. TRB sequences were retained for analysis only if CDR3 regions of at least seven amino acids were present. Two measures captured diversity: a Shannon entropy-derived clonality score and the Gini coefficient. In repertoire networks, the top 5000 CDR3 amino acid sequences were linked whenever an edit distance of one separated two sequences. GLIPH2 predicted antigen specificity groups and MHC restriction for TRB CDR3 amino acid sequences. CDR3 amino acid sequences were matched against VDJdb and McPAS-TCR to flag known CMV, EBV, HIV or tissue antigen associations. Pre-ART, post-ART and control groups were compared with Wilcoxon signed-rank tests and Holm-Bonferroni correction. TCRdb stores this immuneACCESS table with in-frame sequences only. Part of the clones is absent; in the studies checked, under half of the shortfall reflects unresolved V genes, and no reason is known for the rest. From that table come the V and J calls and clone size; the DNA was used to work out D and trimming. This sample holds tens of thousands of clones; approximately 80% were observed only once. Clones ranked in the top ten supply 3% to 4% of the sample.

This sequence uses TRBV5-1 and TRBJ1-3, with TRBD1 as a weak D call on 5 bases. Source: unsorted PBMCs, taken 1.9 years after starting antiretroviral therapy. The origin of this receptor is a woman aged 50 to 60 with HIV. CDR3 loop: CASSLPQVAGNTIYF. The nucleotides read TGCGCCAGCAGCTTACCACAGGTTGCTGGAAACACCATATATTTT.